Presented here are 16 T cell receptor beta chains from one specimen sequenced in a study of early T cells in non-severe SARS-CoV-2 infection. TCRdb reanalysed the 5' RACE reads using MiXCR and keeps one entry per CDR3 protein. Seen here are around 60,000 distinct CDR3 sequences, over 7.5% observed once, and the top ten hold more than 6.5%. The sequenced sample was whole blood. Receptors originate from an adult who was a healthcare worker with PCR-confirmed SARS-CoV-2 infection or an uninfected control (not recorded which).

At least ten counts were recorded for this clonotype. The chain carries TRBV3-1 and TRBJ2-2, with 7 bases fitting TRBD1. The V gene's germline CDR1 is LGHDT and CDR2 YNNKEL (reference sequence). J gave up 2 bases and V 4 bases, and 7 bases lay outside the gene matches. This CDR3 spans 16 amino acids. CDR3 bases: TGTGCCAGCAGCCTCCGACAGGGATACAACACCGGGGAGCTGTTTTTT. Amino acids: CASSLRQGYNTGELFF.

This clonotype was detected many times. V gene TRBV4-1 combines with J gene TRBJ2-1, with D perhaps TRBD1 (5 bases). This CDR3 is 14 amino acids long. Germline V CDR1 and CDR2: MGHRA, YSYEKL. V was cut by 0 bases and J by 6 bases, with 9 bases left in between. In nucleotides, the CDR3 is TGCGCCAGCAGCCAAGATTCTACAGGCAATGAGCAGTTCTTC. Translated, it gives CASSQDSTGNEQFF.

Concerning this clonotype: With a much larger clone just one base away, this may be a read error. No conserved phenylalanine or tryptophan ends this CDR3, so it is likely a read error. The chain has TRBV12-3 or TRBV12-4 and TRBJ2-2, with D unclear. Trimming shortened V by 7 bases and J by 6 bases, and 3 bases separated the two germline ends. CDR3 length: 10 amino acids. The CDR3 sequence is CASKAGELFL. In nucleotides, the CDR3 is TGTGCCAGCAAGGCCGGGGAGCTGTTTCTT.

This clonotype appeared many times. The chain uses TRBV7-9 and TRBJ2-4, with D uncertain. The CDR3 is made up of 13 amino acids. Trimming took 1 base from V and 10 from J, leaving 11 bases between them. The germline V gene has CDR1 SEHNR and CDR2 FQNEAQ (reference sequence). CDR3 sequence (DNA): TGTGCCAGCAGCTTAGACGGACCCTCTATTCAGTACTTC. It encodes CASSLDGPSIQYF.

This clonotype occurred many times. The chain links TRBV2 to TRBJ1-5; 8 positions agree with TRBD1. Germline loops: CDR1 SNHLY, CDR2 FYNNEI. Trimming at V came to 6 bases and at J to 6 bases, leaving 7 bases not matched to a gene. This CDR3 region has 14 residues. In DNA form, the CDR3 reads TGTGCCAGCAGCGGACAGGGTGTAGGTCAGCCCCAGCATTTT. Protein sequence: CASSGQGVGQPQHF.

Only a few counts were recorded for this clonotype. The V and J genes are TRBV7-6 and TRBJ1-2; TRBD1 might be the D (5 bases). Germline V gives CDR1 SGHVS, CDR2 FNYEAQ. The V gene lost 5 bases and the J gene lost 1 base, with 14 bases spanning the gap. CDR3 size: 15 residues. CDR3 protein: CASSARGSDNYGYTF. The CDR3 DNA reads as TGTGCCAGCAGCGCAAGGGGATCTGATAACTATGGCTACACCTTC.

The chain joins TRBV3-1 to TRBJ1-5, with unresolved D. The V end was cut by 4 bases, the J end by 7 bases, with 11 bases between. Germline V CDR1 and CDR2: LGHDT, YNNKEL (reference sequence). The CDR3 contains 13 residues. The CDR3 DNA reads TGTGCCAGCAGCCGCGCAGAGGGCCAGCCCCAGCATTTT. It codes for CASSRAEGQPQHF.

This clonotype was recorded many times. This chain joins TRBV20-1 and TRBJ2-5, with D perhaps matching TRBD2 (5 bases). The CDR3 length is 12 residues. Per the germline V gene, CDR1 is DFQATT and CDR2 is SNEGSKA (reference sequence). V gave up 6 bases and J gave up 1 base, with 9 bases separating them. The CDR3 coding sequence is TGCAGTGCCGAGGGCGGCCAAGAGACCCAGTACTTC. Translated, it gives CSAEGGQETQYF.

This clonotype was seen more than once but under ten times. This rearrangement joins TRBV12-3 or TRBV12-4 to TRBJ2-2, with D perhaps TRBD2 (6 bases). The CDR3 extends over 15 amino acids. V was shortened by 5 bases and J by 5 bases, with 15 bases between the two germline ends. The DNA for the CDR3 is TGTGCCAGCAGTCGGGGACTGACGGTAACCGGGGAGCTGTTTTTT. Protein product: CASSRGLTVTGELFF.

This clonotype was detected many times. The chain combines TRBV10-3 with TRBJ2-7, with 7 bases matching TRBD2. Trimming cost V 5 bases and J 2 bases; bases outside gene matches: 12. In germline, CDR1 is ENHRY, CDR2 SYGVKD. This CDR3 spans 16 amino acids. DNA for the CDR3: TGTGCCATCAGTTCGGAGCGTGGGAGGGACCCCTACGAGCAGTACTTC. This codes for CAISSERGRDPYEQYF.

The genes are TRBV4-1 and TRBJ2-5, with D possibly TRBD2 on 5 matching bases. With 7 bases removed from V and 4 bases from J, the gap between germline ends came to 22 bases. The CDR3 runs to 16 residues. Germline CDR1 MGHRA, CDR2 YSYEKL. The CDR3: CASTPTETTPGETQYF. The CDR3 DNA follows: TGCGCCAGCACCCCTACGGAGACTACCCCCGGAGAGACCCAGTACTTC.

This clonotype showed up many times. The chain joins TRBV24-1 to TRBJ2-3, with D hard to call. Per germline, CDR1 KGHDR and CDR2 SFDVKD. Deletions cut 0 bases from V and 5 bases from J, with 11 bases between. The CDR3 is 15 amino acids. The DNA of the CDR3 is TGTGCCACCAGTGATTTGGTCTCGGCCGGAGATACGCAGTATTTT. This gives the protein CATSDLVSAGDTQYF.

With regard to this clonotype: Germline is not matched at one junction end, which may reflect a read error. V gene TRBV19 combines with J gene TRBJ2-1; TRBD2 might be the D (5 bases). The CDR3 loop spans 16 amino acids. Germline CDR1 and CDR2: LNHDA and SQIVND (reference sequence). CDR3 residues: CASSISAGGSYKEQFF. The CDR3 DNA reads as TGTGCCAGTAGTATTTCGGCGGGCGGTTCCTACAAAGAGCAGTTCTTC.

The gene calls are TRBV15 and TRBJ2-2, with D tentatively TRBD2 (6 bases). V was cut by 2 bases and J by 7 bases, with 11 bases left in between. This CDR3 contains 14 residues. Germline values: CDR1 LNHNV, CDR2 YYDKDF (reference sequence). DNA for the CDR3: TGTGCCACCAGCAGACTAGCGAGCAACGGGGAGCTGTTTTTT. The encoded protein is CATSRLASNGELFF.

The sample holds many counts of this clonotype. This chain uses TRBV7-2 with TRBJ2-5, with D tentatively TRBD2 (6 bases). Germline lookup yields CDR1 SGHTA and CDR2 FQGNSA. This CDR3 is 14 amino acids long. Trimming left V 4 bases short and J 1 base short, with 10 bases between. CDR3 DNA sequence: TGTGCCAGCAGCTGGGGCGGGATCCAAGAGACCCAGTACTTC. It encodes CASSWGGIQETQYF.

This clonotype showed up many times. This chain connects TRBV12-3 or TRBV12-4 to TRBJ2-7; D ambiguous. This CDR3 spans 13 amino acids. V lost 6 bases, J lost 1 base, and 10 bases lay in between. The CDR3 spells CASSPPGSYEQYF. CDR3 coding DNA: TGTGCCAGCAGCCCGCCGGGTTCCTACGAGCAGTACTTC.